This T cell receptor (beta chain) was obtained from a study of cytomegalovirus exposure and HLA in healthy donors. Study findings and constraints: Later analysis suggested links between common viral pathogens and several top significant clusters. With further analysis later on, most CMV-associated TCR beta chains appeared HLA-restricted. A later analysis reportedly found that, within productive TCRs, an Asian-associated ancestry cluster had fewer N-insertions than the mean observed across the roughly 700 donors.

The PCR made use of 60 Vbeta and 13 Jbeta primers. The table came from immunoSEQ multiplex PCR; TCRdb's copy has only in-frame clones and leaves some out. The sample includes about 160,000 clones, roughly 80% of them seen just once. A remark on this clone: Its cognate antigen is unknown.

Source material: PBMCs. This receptor was obtained from a male donor in good health and CMV-seropositive.

The CDR3 nucleotides read TGTGCCAGCAGCCAAATTCCCGGGACAGGAACCTACAATGAGCAGTTCTTC. Its translation is CASSQIPGTGTYNEQFF. The chain is built from TRBV7-6 and TRBJ2-1, with TRBD1 matching 8 bases. The CDR3 extends over 17 amino acids. Looked up from germline, CDR1 is SGHVS and CDR2 is FNYEAQ. With 5 bases clipped from V and 2 bases from J, the junction kept 11 bases outside the gene matches.